This TCR beta chain was documented in a study of OX40 agonist ivuxolimab in advanced cancers. Across the whole study: In this trial design, patients received ivuxolimab intravenously at 0.01 to 10 mg/kg every 2 weeks. Study-wide findings and caveats: Clonal expansion by week 6 occurred in CD4+ and CD8+ blood T cells (at 0.1 to 3.0 mg/kg). Antigen targets of the expanded peripheral T cells went undetermined.

V was clipped by 0 bases and J by 3 bases, with 6 bases between them. The CDR3 contains 13 residues. Germline loops: CDR1 SGHRS, CDR2 YFSETQ. This clone was detected only once. Its antigen is undetermined. Sequenced by immunoSEQ multiplex PCR; TCRdb stores in-frame clones only, minus some. The sample contains tens of thousands of clones, roughly nine tenths of which appear only once. V and J are TRBV5-1 and TRBJ1-2; no definite D call. This specimen was CD4+ or CD8+ T cells sorted from blood, taken in a trial of the OX40 agonist ivuxolimab. The sequence derives from an adult with an advanced solid tumor such as melanoma, head and neck, liver or kidney cancer. CDR3 nucleotide sequence: TGCGCCAGCAGCTTGGATCCGGACTATGGCTACACCTTC. This translates into CASSLDPDYGYTF.